These 25 T cell receptor beta chains were sequenced from one sample in a study of beta chain features in type 1 diabetes. The sequenced template was cDNA made from the entire isolated RNA. Assay used: immunoSEQ multiplex PCR; TCRdb lists only in-frame clones, some missing. This repertoire shows around 150,000 clones, around 8.5% found once; its top ten account for 0.65%. Sequenced sample: central memory CD4+ T cells from blood. These receptors all come from a man younger than 30 in good health.

The chain links TRBV7-3 to TRBJ1-1; 7 bases align to TRBD1. The germline CDR1 and CDR2 sequences are SGHTA and FQGTGA. This CDR3 is 13 amino acids long. With V trimmed by 3 bases and J by 4 bases, 2 bases remained unmatched. The CDR3 coding sequence is TGTGCCAGCAGCTTTGGGACAGCCACTGAAGCTTTCTTT. Protein product: CASSFGTATEAFF.

The V call is TRBV5-5, the J call TRBJ1-5; 7 bases fit TRBD1. Germline V CDR1 and CDR2: SGHKS, YYEKEE (reference sequence). J gave up 3 bases and V 4 bases, and 4 bases lay outside the gene matches. The CDR3 is made up of 14 amino acids. The CDR3 spells CASSGTGVNQPQHF. The DNA of the CDR3 is TGTGCCAGCAGCGGAACAGGGGTCAATCAGCCCCAGCATTTT.

This clone was picked up a small number of times. The chain joins TRBV6-1 to TRBJ2-6; 7 nucleotides agree with TRBD1. Germline CDR1 and CDR2: MNHNS and SASEGT. The CDR3 is 15 amino acids. V was clipped by 5 bases and J by 2 bases; unmatched bases: 3. CDR3 DNA sequence: TGTGCCAGCAGTCCTGGACAGGCTGGGGCCAACGTCCTGACTTTC. Residues: CASSPGQAGANVLTF.

The chain has TRBV28 and TRBJ2-3; D may be TRBD2 (5 bases). Germline CDR1 is MDHEN and CDR2 is SYDVKM. This CDR3 region has 17 residues. V dropped 5 bases and J dropped 1 base, with 19 bases sitting between them. The CDR3 protein is CASSDLGPMGGTDTQYF. DNA for the CDR3: TGTGCCAGCAGTGACCTCGGTCCGATGGGAGGCACAGATACGCAGTATTTT.

This clone was picked up many times. V and J are TRBV5-4 and TRBJ2-1, with 10 bases aligning to TRBD2. V lost 4 bases and J lost 4; bases outside the gene matches: 5. The CDR3 is made up of 15 amino acids. Germline CDR1 is SGHNT and CDR2 is YYREEE (reference sequence). The CDR3 sequence: CASSRRTSGYNEQFF. The CDR3 nucleotides are TGTGCCAGCAGCAGAAGGACTAGCGGATACAATGAGCAGTTCTTC.

The rearrangement joins TRBV9 to TRBJ2-1; D may be TRBD2 (5 bases). Germline V gene lookup returns CDR1 SGDLS and CDR2 YYNGEE. This CDR3 has 14 amino acids. Trimming removed 2 bases at V and 2 bases at J, with 8 bases between. In DNA form, the CDR3 reads TGTGCCAGCAGCGTGGAGGAACCCTACAATGAGCAGTTCTTC. Its protein is CASSVEEPYNEQFF.

The V call is TRBV7-9, the J call TRBJ1-2; D gene ambiguous. Germline V gene lookup returns CDR1 SEHNR and CDR2 FQNEAQ (reference sequence). This CDR3 contains 15 residues. Between the trimmed V and J ends, which lost 5 bases and 3 bases, there was a span of 16 bases. This CDR3 is CASSIGPATDYGYTF. CDR3 DNA sequence: TGTGCCAGCAGCATCGGCCCGGCGACTGACTATGGCTACACCTTC.

The rearrangement links TRBV29-1 to TRBJ1-1, with unresolved D. The CDR3 covers 13 residues. V was trimmed by 7 bases and J by 0 bases, leaving 12 bases between them. Germline V CDR1 and CDR2: SQVTM, ANQGSEA. CDR3 DNA: TGCAGCGCCACGACATCTTTGAACACTGAAGCTTTCTTT. Its translation: CSATTSLNTEAFF.

The chain has TRBV7-2 and TRBJ2-7; 13 bases are shared with TRBD2. Trimming cost V 5 bases and J 6 bases; bases outside gene matches: 1. The CDR3 extends over 13 amino acids. Germline V gives CDR1 SGHTA, CDR2 FQGNSA. In DNA form, the CDR3 reads TGTGCCAGCAGCCGGACTAGCGGGAGCGAGCAGTACTTC. Translating gives CASSRTSGSEQYF.

This clone has a count of ten or more. The chain carries TRBV28 and TRBJ2-7; 9 bases are shared with TRBD1. The germline V gene encodes CDR1 MDHEN and CDR2 SYDVKM. The V gene end was trimmed by 5 bases and the J gene end by 4 bases; junction bases not matched to a gene: 6. This CDR3 is 14 amino acids long. CDR3 residues: CASSVGTGTYEQYF. The DNA for the CDR3 is TGTGCCAGCAGTGTCGGGACAGGGACTTACGAGCAGTACTTC.

This clone was seen only a few times. The chain couples TRBV27 to TRBJ2-2; the D is unclear. Trimming pared 2 bases from V and 8 bases from J, leaving 12 bases between. Per germline, CDR1 MNHEY and CDR2 SMNVEV (reference sequence). This CDR3 comprises 14 residues. CDR3 sequence reads: CASSLGQTSGELFF. The CDR3 DNA reads as TGTGCCAGCAGTTTAGGGCAGACGAGTGGGGAGCTGTTTTTT.

This clone has just a few counts. This chain connects TRBV6-1 to TRBJ2-7; TRBD2 is a possible D gene (5 bases). Germline V gene sequence: CDR1 MNHNS, CDR2 SASEGT. This CDR3 has 13 amino acids. Trimming took off 8 bases at V and 6 bases at J, with 17 bases between the two ends. The DNA for the CDR3 is TGTGCCAGCCTCGGGAACAGCCGGCTCGAGCAGTACTTC. It codes for CASLGNSRLEQYF.

The genes are TRBV30 and TRBJ1-1, with TRBD1 matching 8 bases. The CDR3 consists of 15 residues. The germline CDR1 and CDR2 sequences are GTSNPN and SVGIG (reference sequence). J gave up 3 bases and V 2 bases, and 8 bases lay outside the gene matches. The CDR3 DNA is TGTGCCTGGAGTCCCCCCGGGACAGGAGACACTGAAGCTTTCTTT. Translation gives CAWSPPGTGDTEAFF.

The J gene is TRBJ2-1, the V gene TRBV5-6, with 8 bases aligning to TRBD2. V lost 2 bases and J lost 10; bases outside the gene matches: 11. This CDR3 spans 15 amino acids. From germline, CDR1 is SGHDT and CDR2 YYEEEE. CDR3: CASSFGSGGPGEQFF. CDR3 bases: TGTGCCAGCAGCTTCGGGTCGGGAGGGCCGGGGGAGCAGTTCTTC.

This clone has a count of ten or more. This rearrangement joins TRBV11-2 to TRBJ2-7, with 9 bases matching TRBD2. Germline CDR1 reads SGHAT; CDR2 reads FQNNGV. The CDR3 length is 16 residues. V dropped 5 bases and J dropped 6; count of bases not matched to a gene: 14. CDR3 coding DNA: TGTGCCAGCAGCGGGTGGCAAGCGGGAGGCCCCCTCGAGCAGTACTTC. It translates to CASSGWQAGGPLEQYF.

This clone was counted a few times. The chain joins TRBV10-3 to TRBJ2-7; no definite D call. Germline values: CDR1 ENHRY, CDR2 SYGVKD. Trimming cost V 0 bases and J 7 bases, with 10 bases left between them. The CDR3 contains 13 residues. The CDR3 DNA follows: TGTGCCATCAGTGAGTCCCGACCGAGGGAGCAGTACTTC. Its protein is CAISESRPREQYF.

Only a few counts were recorded for this clone. The rearrangement links TRBV4-2 to TRBJ2-1; the D gene is possibly TRBD2 (7 bases). Germline lookup yields CDR1 LGHNA and CDR2 YNFKEQ. CDR3 length: 17 residues. The V end lost 1 base, the J end lost 2 bases, and 15 bases lay between the germline ends. The CDR3, as DNA: TGTGCCAGCAGCCAAGGCCCCACGGGGGGCACCTACAATGAGCAGTTCTTC. Protein product: CASSQGPTGGTYNEQFF.

This clone was seen a few times. The gene calls are TRBV9 and TRBJ1-2; TRBD1 matches at 7 bases. V was clipped by 4 bases and J by 5 bases; unmatched bases: 5. The CDR3 spans 13 residues. Germline V CDR1 and CDR2: SGDLS, YYNGEE. The CDR3 DNA follows: TGTGCCAGCAGCATCACAGGGGAGTATGGCTACACCTTC. Protein sequence: CASSITGEYGYTF. The whole variable domain, remainder taken from reference TRBV9 and TRBJ1-2, is DSGVTQTPKHLITATGQRVTLRCSPRSGDLSVYWYQQSLDQGLQFLIQYYNGEERAKGNILERFSAQQFPDLHSELNLSSLELGDSALYFCASSITGEYGYTFGSGTRLTVV.

In its sample, this clone was seen a few times. The genes are TRBV7-6 and TRBJ2-7, with 8 bases that match TRBD1. V dropped 5 bases and J dropped 2; count of bases not matched to a gene: 8. Germline CDR1 SGHVS, CDR2 FNYEAQ. There are 15 residues in the CDR3. The CDR3 DNA reads TGTGCCAGCAGCCGTGGGACAGGCAGCACCTACGAGCAGTACTTC. It specifies CASSRGTGSTYEQYF. Drawing the rest from reference TRBV7-6 and TRBJ2-7, the complete variable domain is GAGVSQSPRYKVTKRGQDVALRCDPISGHVSLYWYRQALGQGPEFLTYFNYEAQQDKSGLPNDRFSAERPEGSISTLTIQRTEQRDSAMYRCASSRGTGSTYEQYFGPGTRLTVT.

The rearrangement links TRBV4-3 to TRBJ1-1, with TRBD1 identical over 8 bases. With 2 bases clipped from V and 1 base from J, the junction kept 6 bases outside the gene matches. CDR3 length: 16 amino acids. CDR1 and CDR2 (germline): LGHNA, YSLEER. The CDR3 region is CASSQPTGTGNTEAFF. In nucleotides, the CDR3 is TGCGCCAGCAGCCAACCGACCGGGACAGGGAACACTGAAGCTTTCTTT.

The sample holds many counts of this clone. The chain is built from TRBV28 and TRBJ2-4; 7 nucleotides line up with TRBD1. Per the germline V gene, CDR1 is MDHEN and CDR2 is SYDVKM. The CDR3 totals 14 residues. V was pared by 5 bases and J by 4 bases, with 5 bases of the junction left unmatched. CDR3 region: CASSPVGQKNIQYF. The CDR3 nucleotides read TGTGCCAGCAGTCCCGTGGGACAGAAAAACATTCAGTACTTC.

The chain is built from TRBV11-3 and TRBJ1-5; TRBD1 matches at 7 bases. V shed 1 base and J 6 bases; nucleotides not matched to a gene: 6. CDR3 length: 15 residues. Germline loops: CDR1 SGHNT, CDR2 YENEEA. Here the CDR3 DNA reads TGTGCCAGCAGCTTAGCGGGAGGGGGCGGTCAGCCCCAGCATTTT. Translation: CASSLAGGGGQPQHF.

This chain connects TRBV18 to TRBJ2-7; D call uncertain. V gave up 3 bases and J gave up 0 bases, with 9 bases separating them. The CDR3 is 14 residues long. The V gene's germline CDR1 is KGHSH and CDR2 LQKENI. CDR3 nucleotides: TGTGCCAGCTCACCCCCGCGGTCCTCCTACGAGCAGTACTTC. Residues: CASSPPRSSYEQYF. The complete variable domain, with remaining parts taken from reference TRBV18 and TRBJ2-7, reads NAGVMQNPRHLVRRRGQEARLRCSPMKGHSHVYWYRQLPEEGLKFMVYLQKENIIDESGMPKERFSAEFPKEGPSILRIQQVVRGDSAAYFCASSPPRSSYEQYFGPGTRLTVT.

This chain links TRBV7-2 with TRBJ2-2; D is possibly TRBD1 (6 bases). V was cut by 2 bases and J by 3 bases, with 7 bases left in between. This CDR3 region has 14 residues. Germline V gene sequence: CDR1 SGHTA, CDR2 FQGNSA. The DNA for the CDR3 is TGTGCCAGCAGCTTACAGGGGTACACCGGGGAGCTGTTTTTT. This translates into CASSLQGYTGELFF.

The chain uses TRBV5-6 and TRBJ1-2, with a weak D call TRBD1 (6 bases). The CDR3 contains 14 residues. Per the germline V gene, CDR1 is SGHDT and CDR2 is YYEEEE. V dropped 4 bases and J dropped 4 bases, with 14 bases sitting between them. The DNA for the CDR3 is TGTGCCAGCAGCCGCGACAGGCTTGGCTATGGCTACACCTTC. The encoded protein is CASSRDRLGYGYTF. The full variable domain, rest sourced from reference TRBV5-6 and TRBJ1-2, is DAGVTQSPTHLIKTRGQQVTLRCSPKSGHDTVSWYQQALGQGPQFIFQYYEEEERQRGNFPDRFSGHQFPNYSSELNVNALLLGDSALYLCASSRDRLGYGYTFGSGTRLTVV.